The 9 T cell receptor beta chains reported below all come from one sample, sequenced in a study of control samples from healthy donors and cancer patients. Sequenced by immunoSEQ multiplex PCR; TCRdb stores in-frame clones only, minus some. The table records approximately 150,000 clones, 96% of them present only once. Sequencing was done on a sample of blood. Receptor source: a woman aged 25 to 39 in good health.

The chain combines TRBV2 with TRBJ1-2, with D perhaps TRBD1 (5 bases). The ends were cut back, 3 bases at V and 4 bases at J, with 9 bases in the middle. The germline gives CDR1 SNHLY, CDR2 FYNNEI. The CDR3 spans 13 residues. The CDR3 loop is CASSDDSFYGYTF. The CDR3 DNA sequence: TGTGCCAGCAGTGACGACAGCTTCTATGGCTACACCTTC.

A word on this clone: The junction departs from the called germline gene at one end, perhaps through a read error. As DNA, the CDR3 is TGTGCCAGCAGCCAGTCCTCAAGCCAGGGCACTTTCTCCTTC. Residues: CASSQSSSQGTFSF. The rearrangement links TRBV3-1 (or the pseudogene TRBV3-2) to TRBJ2-7; possibly TRBD1 for D (5 bases). CDR3 size: 14 residues. Looked up from germline, CDR1 is LGHDT and CDR2 is YNNKEL (reference sequence).

The chain joins TRBV7-8 to TRBJ2-3; TRBD1 matches at 8 bases. The CDR3 runs to 16 residues. The germline V gene has CDR1 SGHVS and CDR2 FQNEAQ. V lost 3 bases and J lost 6; bases outside the gene matches: 11. The CDR3 loop reads CASSFLGQGISDTQYF. CDR3 DNA: TGTGCCAGCAGCTTTCTTGGACAGGGAATATCCGATACGCAGTATTTT.

The CDR3 DNA reads TGTGCCAGCAGCTTGCGTGTGTTCTTC. Its translation: CASSLRVFF. V gene TRBV7-3 combines with J gene TRBJ2-1; D call uncertain. Germline V CDR1 and CDR2: SGHTA, FQGTGA. The V end lost 3 bases, the J end lost 15 bases, and 6 bases lay between the germline ends. There are 9 residues in the CDR3.

V is TRBV19 and J is TRBJ2-3, with 10 positions matching TRBD1. Germline V gene sequence: CDR1 LNHDA, CDR2 SQIVND (reference sequence). V shed 6 bases, J shed 6 bases, and the junction held 6 bases outside the gene matches. This CDR3 has 14 amino acids. CDR3 sequence: CASSLGTGDDTQYF. The CDR3 DNA is TGTGCCAGTAGCCTCGGGACAGGGGACGATACGCAGTATTTT.

This clone came up once. This sequence joins TRBV18 and TRBJ1-5; possibly TRBD1 for D (5 bases). There are 15 residues in the CDR3. The V gene's germline CDR1 is KGHSH and CDR2 LQKENI. V lost 4 bases, J lost 2 bases, and 12 bases lay in between. CDR3 sequence: CASSLSGGGNQPQHF. CDR3 DNA: TGTGCCAGCTCACTCAGCGGGGGGGGCAATCAGCCCCAGCATTTT.

This clone was observed a single time. The gene calls are TRBV3-1 (or the pseudogene TRBV3-2) and TRBJ1-2; D gene unclear. V shed 0 bases and J shed 0 bases, with 14 bases lying between them. This CDR3 has 17 amino acids. CDR1 LGHDT and CDR2 YNNKEL come from the germline V gene (reference sequence). CDR3 region: CASSQDLGPGANYGYTF. CDR3 bases: TGTGCCAGCAGCCAAGATCTAGGCCCGGGTGCTAACTATGGCTACACCTTC.

This chain joins TRBV5-4 and TRBJ1-1; 8 bases fit TRBD1. Germline trimming cut 4 bases from V and 6 bases from J; bases unmatched to any gene: 8. CDR3 length: 14 amino acids. The germline gives CDR1 SGHNT, CDR2 YYREEE (reference sequence). CDR3 nucleotides: TGTGCCAGCAGCCTAGGACAGGGTGGCGCTGAAGCTTTCTTT. It codes for CASSLGQGGAEAFF.

The chain recombines TRBV9 with TRBJ1-1, with TRBD1 identical over 9 bases. Germline V CDR1 and CDR2: SGDLS, YYNGEE. This CDR3 contains 15 residues. V shed 4 bases, J shed 1 base, and the junction held 5 bases outside the gene matches. The CDR3 region has the DNA TGTGCCAGCAGCCCCCGGGACAGGGAGAACACTGAAGCTTTCTTT. Protein sequence: CASSPRDRENTEAFF.